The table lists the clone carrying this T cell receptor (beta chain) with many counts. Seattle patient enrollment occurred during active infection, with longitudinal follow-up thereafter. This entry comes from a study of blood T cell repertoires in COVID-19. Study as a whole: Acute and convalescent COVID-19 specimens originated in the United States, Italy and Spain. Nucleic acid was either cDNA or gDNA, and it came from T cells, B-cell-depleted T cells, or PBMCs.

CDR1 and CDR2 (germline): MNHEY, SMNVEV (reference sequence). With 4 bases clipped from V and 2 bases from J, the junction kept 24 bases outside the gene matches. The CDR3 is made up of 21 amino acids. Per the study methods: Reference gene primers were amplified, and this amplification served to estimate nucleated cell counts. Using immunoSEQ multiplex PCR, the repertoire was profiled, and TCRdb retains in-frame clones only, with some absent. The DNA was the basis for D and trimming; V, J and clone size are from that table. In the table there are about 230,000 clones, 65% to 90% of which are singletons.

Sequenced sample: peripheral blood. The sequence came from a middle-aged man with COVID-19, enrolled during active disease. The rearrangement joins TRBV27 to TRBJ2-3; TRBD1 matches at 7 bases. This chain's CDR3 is CASSYTRLVTGVDHFTDTQYF. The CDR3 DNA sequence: TGTGCCAGCAGTTACACCCGGCTGGTCACAGGGGTAGACCATTTCACAGATACGCAGTATTTT.